The clone carrying this T cell receptor beta chain was recorded only once. Its antigen is still unknown. These data belong to a study of T cells in Graves' hyperthyroidism and ophthalmopathy. RNA transcripts were the template for amplifying TCR beta CDR3 regions. Carried out on the TCR CDR3, a first-round RT-PCR used the HTBI primer set. TCRdb recomputed calls from the multiplex PCR reads with MiXCR, one row per CDR3 protein. The sample includes roughly 380,000 distinct CDR3 sequences, about a sixth of them seen just once. The CDR3 is 16 amino acids. V was cut by 0 bases and J by 0 bases, with 11 bases left in between. Germline CDR1 MNHNS, CDR2 SASEGT. Study-level results: Among clonotypes expanded in thyroid above 0.001, most were also found in blood.

V usage is TRBV6-1 and J usage is TRBJ1-1; D is ambiguous. This clonotype originated in a woman aged 40-49 years with Graves' ophthalmopathy. Input material: blood. DNA of the CDR3: TGTGCCAGCAGTGAAGCGGGGAGGAAGATGAACACTGAAGCTTTCTTT. This gives the protein CASSEAGRKMNTEAFF.